These T cell receptor beta chains were read from a single sample in a study of blood T cell repertoires in COVID-19. TCRdb's copy holds only in-frame clones and misses some; the assay was immunoSEQ multiplex PCR. The table records some 320,000 clones, roughly 85% of them present only once. The specimen was PBMCs or T cells enriched from blood (not recorded which). Receptor source: a woman younger than 45 who had been exposed to COVID-19. CDR3s include the opening cysteine and the closing phenylalanine or tryptophan. D genes are given only for firm matches. Size is stated for part of the rows, as once, few or many counts, or as a class when the clone is expanded.

TRBJ1-5 | . | TRBV6-5 | . | TGTGCCAGCAGTTACTCGTGGAGGCAGGGCAATCAGCCCCAGCATTTT | CASSYSWRQGNQPQHF
TRBJ1-1 | . | TRBV5-1 | . | TGCGCCAGCAGCTTGTTGGACAGGAACACTGAAGCTTTCTTT | CASSLLDRNTEAFF
TRBJ1-1 | TRBD1 | TRBV6-4 | . | TGTGCCAGCAAAAGGACAGGGGCGAACACTGAAGCTTTCTTT | CASKRTGANTEAFF
TRBJ2-7 | TRBD1 | TRBV5-1 | . | TGCGCCAGCAGCTTGGAGCAGGGGGTTTACGAGCAGTACTTC | CASSLEQGVYEQYF
TRBJ2-3 | . | TRBV4-2 | . | TGTGCCAGCAGCCGTACTATTTCTAGCACAGATACGCAGTATTTT | CASSRTISSTDTQYF
TRBJ2-7 | TRBD2 | TRBV5-6 | once | TGTGCCAGCAGCCACGAACCGGGACTAGCGGGAGGTGGAGACATCTTC | CASSHEPGLAGGGDIF
TRBJ1-5 | . | TRBV28 | . | TGTGCCAGCAGCACGGAGGATCAGCCCCAGCATTTT | CASSTEDQPQHF
TRBJ2-7 | . | TRBV10-3 | . | TGTGCCATCAGTGAACCCTCGCTCTCAGGGCTGGAGCAGTACTTC | CAISEPSLSGLEQYF
TRBJ1-2 | TRBD1 | TRBV3-1/TRBV3-2 | . | TGTGCCAGCAGCGACTGGACAGGGGCGGGGGGCTACACCTTC | CASSDWTGAGGYTF
TRBJ2-3 | . | TRBV9 | once | TGTGCCAGCAGCGTAGGGCGGACAGATACGCAGTATTTT | CASSVGRTDTQYF
TRBJ1-4 | TRBD1 | TRBV6-2/TRBV6-3 | . | TGTGCCAGCAGTTACCCGACGGTTCCGGGACAGGGATCTCTTGAAAAACTGTTTTTT | CASSYPTVPGQGSLEKLFF
TRBJ2-2 | . | TRBV27 | . | TGTGCCAGCAGTTCCCACTGGGGGGACACCGGGGAGCTGTTTTTT | CASSSHWGDTGELFF
TRBJ2-7 | . | TRBV9 | . | TGTGCCAGCAGCGTCGGAGGTCCCCCCTACGAGCAGTACTTC | CASSVGGPPYEQYF
TRBJ2-1 | TRBD2 | TRBV10-3 | . | TGTGCCATCAGTGCTGCGGGGGGGCTTTCGCATGAGCAGTTCTTC | CAISAAGGLSHEQFF
TRBJ1-2 | TRBD1 | TRBV19 | once | TGTGCCAGTAGTCCGACAGGGAACTATGGCTACACCTTC | CASSPTGNYGYTF
TRBJ1-5 | . | TRBV7-8 | . | TGTGCCAGCGGGACACATAGCAATCAGCCCCAGCATTTT | CASGTHSNQPQHF
TRBJ2-3 | . | TRBV9 | . | TGTGCCAGCAGCCCTAGCACAGATACGCAGTATTTT | CASSPSTDTQYF
TRBJ1-5 | . | TRBV2 | . | TGTGCCAGCACACGCAGTCAGAACAATCAGCCCCAGCATTTT | CASTRSQNNQPQHF
TRBJ2-7 | . | TRBV2 | . | TGTGCCAGCAGTGCGCGGCCCGGAGACAGGCGGGAGAGAGAGCAGTACTTC | CASSARPGDRREREQYF
TRBJ2-7 | TRBD2 | TRBV28 | . | TGTGCCAGCAGTTTCACAATTAGCTGGCGGGAGGACTCCTACGAGCAGTACTTC | CASSFTISWREDSYEQYF